The rows below give T cell receptor beta chains drawn from one sample of a study of T cell responses to AZD1222 COVID-19 vaccine. Data came from immunoSEQ multiplex PCR; TCRdb stores just in-frame clones and leaves some out. The sample shows approximately 160,000 clones, 85% to 95% of them seen only once. The input for sequencing was peripheral blood, taken on day 0 of AZD1222 vaccination. These receptors all come from an adult in good health. Each CDR3 is given with its conserved first and last residue. The order of the fields is clone size, J gene, V gene, D gene, CDR3 DNA, CDR3 protein. D genes are given only for firm matches. Clone size is given for some rows only: seen once, a few or many times, or a class if the clone is expanded.

NA TRBJ2-7 TRBV6-1 NA TGTGCCAGCAGTGAACTGGAACCTCCCTACGAGCAGTACTTC CASSELEPPYEQYF
NA TRBJ1-6 TRBV5-5 TRBD1 TGTGCCAGCAGCTGGGGCGGACAGGGAAGGTTTTCACCCCTCCACTTT CASSWGGQGRFSPLHF
few TRBJ1-6 TRBV7-8 TRBD1 TGTGCCAGCAGCTTAGCCGCGACAGGGGGCTTCATTAATTCACCCCTCCACTTT CASSLAATGGFINSPLHF
NA TRBJ2-5 TRBV7-9 NA TGTGCCAGCAGCTTAGGACCCATCCAGACCCAGTACTTC CASSLGPIQTQYF
NA TRBJ2-7 TRBV6-2/TRBV6-3 TRBD2 TGTGCCAGCAGTTACACTAGCGGGAGTAGTGAGCAGTACTTC CASSYTSGSSEQYF
NA TRBJ1-2 TRBV6-2/TRBV6-3 NA TGTGCCAGCAGTTACGAGGGTCGGGGCTACACCTTC CASSYEGRGYTF
NA TRBJ2-7 TRBV5-4 TRBD1 TGTGCCAGCAGCTCGCAGGGACAGGGGGAAGAGCAGTACTTC CASSSQGQGEEQYF
NA TRBJ2-1 TRBV30 TRBD2 TGTGCCTGGAAGCCGAGCGGGAAACGCTACAATGAGCAGTTCTTC CAWKPSGKRYNEQFF
once TRBJ2-1 TRBV5-1 TRBD2 TGCGCCAGCAGCTTGACTAGCGGGAGAACAGGTTACAATGAGCAGTTCTTC CASSLTSGRTGYNEQFF
NA TRBJ1-1 TRBV7-9 NA TGTGCCCGCAGTCGGGAGAACACTGAAGCTTTCTTT CARSRENTEAFF
NA TRBJ2-1 TRBV10-1 TRBD2 TGCGCCAGCAGTGAAACTAGCGGGAGTAACTACAATGAGCAGTTCTTC CASSETSGSNYNEQFF
NA TRBJ1-1 TRBV28 NA TGTGCCAGCAGTTTAGGGTTGCGCCGGGGGCCCGTGAACACTGAAGCTTTCTTT CASSLGLRRGPVNTEAFF
NA TRBJ1-3 TRBV7-9 NA TGTGCCAGCAGCCCGAGTAGACCTTCCTCCCCTGGAAACACCATATATTTT CASSPSRPSSPGNTIYF
NA TRBJ2-1 TRBV4-1 NA TGCGCCAGCAGGTTATCCCCTGCGCGGGATGAGCAGTTCTTC CASRLSPARDEQFF
NA TRBJ2-2 TRBV9 TRBD2 TGTGCCAGCAGCGTTAGGACTAGCGGGATAGGCGGGGAGCTGTTTTTT CASSVRTSGIGGELFF
few TRBJ1-5 TRBV10-3 NA TGTGCCATCAGTGGCAGTGAGAGGGACAATCAGCCCCAGCATTTT CAISGSERDNQPQHF
NA TRBJ1-2 TRBV28 TRBD1 TGTGCCAGCACCCACAGGGGCGCTCCGCCTAACTATGGCTACACCTTC CASTHRGAPPNYGYTF
NA TRBJ2-1 TRBV29-1 NA TGCAGCGTTAACGACAGATCCTACAATGAGCAGTTCTTC CSVNDRSYNEQFF
NA TRBJ2-2 TRBV2 NA TGTGCCAGCACGCCCCCCGCGAACACCGGGGAGCTGTTTTTT CASTPPANTGELFF
NA TRBJ1-3 TRBV23-1 NA TGCGCCAGCAGTCAACAGCGATTCTCTGGAAACACCATATATTTT CASSQQRFSGNTIYF
once TRBJ1-2 TRBV10-3 NA TGTGCCATCAGTGACTCGAATTGGGTTGGCTACACCTTC CAISDSNWVGYTF
NA TRBJ2-1 TRBV7-9 NA TGTGCCAGCAGCTTCGGCTCCGATTACAATGAGCAGTTCTTC CASSFGSDYNEQFF
NA TRBJ2-3 TRBV5-1 TRBD2 TGCGCCAGCAGCTATTCGACTAGCGGGAGGACAGATACGCAGTATTTT CASSYSTSGRTDTQYF
NA TRBJ2-1 TRBV11-2 NA TGTGCCAGCAGCTCCCATGTAGAGGGCGAGCAGTTCTTC CASSSHVEGEQFF
NA TRBJ2-1 TRBV25-1 TRBD2 TGTGCCAGCAGTAGCCCTGGGGACTATAACAATGAGCAGTTCTTC CASSSPGDYNNEQFF
NA TRBJ1-6 TRBV9 NA TGTGCCAGCAGCGCCCAGGGTTCCCCCGCCGGGTCACCCCTCCACTTT CASSAQGSPAGSPLHF
NA TRBJ2-5 TRBV28 TRBD2 TGTGCCAGCAGTACCGAACTAGCGGGAGGGAGGGAGACCCAGTACTTC CASSTELAGGRETQYF